This TCR beta chain was sequenced during a study of T-cell memory formation after mild COVID-19. Study observations and caveats: Contracting clones, day 15 to 85, had balanced CD4/CD8, and later expanders favored CD4+. Contracting CD4+ clones sat mainly in CM and EM; CD8+ in EMRA.

The V gene's germline CDR1 is MNHNY and CDR2 SVGAGI (reference sequence). V gave up 6 bases and J gave up 8 bases, with 11 bases separating them. This CDR3 contains 12 residues. In its sample, this clonotype was seen a few times. Its target is not known. After 5'RACE with constant-segment primers, TCR alpha and TCR beta cDNA libraries carrying sample barcodes and UMIs were obtained. TCRdb fed the 5' RACE reads into MiXCR, producing one record per CDR3 protein. The sample yields some 210,000 distinct CDR3 sequences, around 25% seen once. This chain uses TRBV6-6 with TRBJ2-1; D uncertain. The sample consisted of PBMCs or a T cell subset sorted from them (not recorded which). This receptor was obtained from an adult woman who had mild COVID-19 (a few samples of this study predate the infection). Cell type and time point are not known. CDR3 sequence: CASRLQGDEQFF. The DNA for the CDR3 is TGTGCCAGCAGGCTTCAAGGCGATGAGCAGTTCTTC.